This TCR beta chain stems from a study of shared clonotypes between healthy human individuals. From CD4+ cells came CD45RA+ naive and CD45RA-negative memory subsets. Study-level findings and limits: The represented genetic and exposure-history diversity was limited by the small number of donors.

Germline trimming cut 5 bases from V and 7 bases from J; bases unmatched to any gene: 8. This CDR3 has 14 residues. Germline CDR1 MNHEY, CDR2 SMNVEV (reference sequence). Comment on this clone: The antigen is unknown.

Deep was the level used in running the assay. Original handling: For the immunoSEQ data, sequences were junction-only without quality scores, so filtering differed. Sequencing was performed with immunoSEQ multiplex PCR; in TCRdb, only in-frame clones are kept and a portion is missing. V, J and clone size derive from that table, while D and trimming were established from the DNA sequence. The sample gives approximately 500,000 clones, about 96% of which show up once; roughly 0.06% is in the top ten. The sample comprised naive CD4+ T cells sorted from blood. The subset is: CD45RA+ positively selected. This clonotype was obtained from a woman younger than 45 in good health. The gene calls are TRBV27 and TRBJ1-2, with 9 positions matching TRBD1. The chain's CDR3 is CASSTTGGASGYTF. Written as DNA, the CDR3 is TGTGCCAGCAGTACAACAGGGGGCGCATCTGGCTACACCTTC.